This T cell receptor beta chain came from a study of control samples from healthy donors and cancer patients. TCRdb keeps only in-frame clones here, not all; method: immunoSEQ multiplex PCR. Altogether roughly 59,000 clones are present, 80% to 95% being singletons, with the ten largest covering about 1.5%. This clone appeared a single time. This receptor was obtained from a man aged 40-55 years with colorectal cancer. The sequenced sample consisted of PBMCs.

The CDR3 protein is CASSPGQGIRHYPYTF. DNA of the CDR3: TGTGCCAGTAGTCCGGGACAGGGGATACGGCACTATCCCTACACCTTC. The rearrangement uses TRBV19 and TRBJ1-2; 10 bases fit TRBD1. Trimming at V came to 5 bases and at J to 10 bases, leaving 16 bases not matched to a gene. Looked up from germline, CDR1 is LNHDA and CDR2 is SQIVND (reference sequence). The CDR3 extends over 16 amino acids.